These T cell receptor beta chains were read from a single sample in a study of vaccination and CD4 T cells after COVID-19. TCRdb processed the PCR reads anew with MiXCR; each CDR3 protein has one entry. Here the sample spans approximately 15,000 distinct CDR3 sequences, roughly 27% being singletons. Their antigens are not known. Sequencing was performed on cultured CD4+ T cells from blood. These receptors came from a human donor with COVID-19. The CDR3 runs from the conserved cysteine through the conserved F or W. Each record gives: V gene, J gene, D gene, clone size, CDR3 protein, CDR3 DNA. A D gene is named only where the DNA matches it firmly. Clone size is not always given. Where it is, it says once, few, many or a class for expanded clones.

TRBV6-5	TRBJ2-7	.	few	CASSYREAYEQYF	TGTGCCAGCAGTTACAGGGAGGCCTACGAGCAGTACTTC
TRBV6-2/TRBV6-3	TRBJ1-2	TRBD1	medium-sized	CASLTTGKNYGYTF	TGTGCCAGCTTGACGACAGGGAAAAACTATGGCTACACCTTC
TRBV27	TRBJ2-7	.	few	CASSFGSRVTPYEQYF	TGTGCCAGCAGCTTCGGAAGCAGGGTCACCCCCTACGAGCAGTACTTC
TRBV7-7	TRBJ2-2	TRBD1	.	CASSLVVGGQAYTGELFF	TGTGCTAGCAGCTTAGTGGTAGGGGGACAGGCCTACACCGGGGAGCTGTTTTTT
TRBV20-1	TRBJ2-6	.	few	CSASSGDSGANVLTF	TGCAGTGCTAGTTCCGGGGACTCTGGGGCCAACGTCCTGACTTTC
TRBV7-9	TRBJ2-3	.	.	CASSRLRQVDTDTQYF	TGTGCCAGCAGCCGCCTTAGGCAAGTCGACACAGATACGCAGTATTTT
TRBV4-3	TRBJ2-2	.	.	CASSQGSRELFF	TGCGCCAGCAGCCAAGGATCTCGGGAGCTGTTTTTT
TRBV7-2	TRBJ2-5	.	.	CASSPRGWQGNQETQYF	TGTGCCAGCAGCCCCCGGGGGTGGCAGGGCAACCAAGAGACCCAGTACTTC
TRBV19	TRBJ2-2	.	few	CASSTSNTGELFF	TGTGCCAGTAGTACTAGCAACACCGGGGAGCTGTTTTTT
TRBV6-1	TRBJ2-7	.	.	CASRAGYGQYF	TGTGCCAGCAGGGCAGGGTACGGGCAGTACTTC
TRBV2	TRBJ2-7	.	.	CASRNRAPEQYF	TGTGCCAGCAGAAACAGGGCCCCCGAGCAGTACTTC
TRBV1	TRBJ2-1	.	once	CTSSPSPAGGQNEQFF	TGCACCAGCAGCCCGTCTCCAGCGGGGGGGCAAAATGAGCAGTTCTTC
TRBV30	TRBJ2-7	.	medium-sized	CAWSGDTYEQYF	TGTGCCTGGAGTGGGGACACCTACGAGCAGTACTTC